A single T cell receptor beta chain is shown here with its context. Its antigen is still unknown. This record comes from a study of blood T cells in healthy people across ages. Findings and caveats of the study: It was held that the diversity estimates obtained from one million T cells were underestimates. Older age coincided with a roughly linear decline in TCR beta diversity per million T cells.

Per-sample PBMC isolation yielded at least 6.5 million cells. CDR1 MNHEY and CDR2 SMNVEV come from the germline V gene (reference sequence). This CDR3 spans 16 amino acids. V shed 6 bases, J shed 0 bases, and the junction held 10 bases outside the gene matches. Next came a second PCR, run for about 7 to 12 cycles, which used a sample-barcoded 5' primer along with a J-beta primer mix. Each cDNA molecule received a tag from a template-switch adaptor that had 12 random nucleotides. TCRdb itself ran the 5' RACE reads through MiXCR, one entry per CDR3 protein. The data hold about 1.4 million distinct CDR3 sequences, with 59% observed a single time.

The chain uses TRBV27 and TRBJ2-7, with TRBD2 matching 8 bases. The sample was blood. This receptor was identified in a man aged 18-30 years in good health. Here the CDR3 DNA reads TGTGCCAGCAGCCCTGGGTCTAGCGGGCCCTCCTACGAGCAGTACTTC. Its protein is CASSPGSSGPSYEQYF.